Below, 23 T cell receptor beta chains from the same sample are listed, as sequenced in a study of T cells expressing NK-cell markers. TCRdb reprocessed the 5' RACE reads and keeps a single row for each CDR3 protein, giving no DNA. The sample table sets out about 550,000 distinct CDR3 sequences. The material sequenced was blood T cells: a sorted CD56 or NKG2C T cell subset, CD4+ or CD8+ T cells, or bulk PBMC T cells (not recorded which). Receptor source: a man between 18 and 35 years old in good health.

This chain joins TRBV12-3 or TRBV12-4 and TRBJ2-5; the TRBD2 assignment by TCRdb is unverifiable without DNA. CDR3 length: 15 amino acids. The CDR3 loop reads CASRGTSGRLETQYF.

This sequence joins TRBV12-3 or TRBV12-4 and TRBJ2-1; the D call of TRBD2 rests on TCRdb alone, since no DNA is present to check it. The length of the CDR3 is 12 residues. The CDR3 loop reads CASSLTSGIQFF.

The genes are TRBV12-3 or TRBV12-4 and TRBJ2-3; TCRdb indicates TRBD2, and absent DNA this call remains unverified. The CDR3 runs to 18 residues. CDR3 loop: CASTPTPVVAGKVDTQYF.

The chain is built from TRBV12-3 or TRBV12-4 and TRBJ2-7; checking the TCRdb D call of TRBD1 is not possible without DNA. This CDR3 region has 12 residues. CDR3 amino acids: CASTTRAGEQYF.

The chain is built from TRBV12-3 or TRBV12-4 and TRBJ1-2; TCRdb's D call of TRBD1 is untestable without DNA. The length of the CDR3 is 14 residues. The chain's CDR3 is CASSWGIITMGYTF.

The chain employs TRBV11-2 and TRBJ2-1. The CDR3 covers 14 residues. CDR1 and CDR2 (germline): SGHAT, FQNNGV. The CDR3 sequence: CASSLIEWGNEQFF.

The V gene is TRBV5-6, the J gene TRBJ2-1; TCRdb gives TRBD1 as the D gene, but with no DNA this cannot be confirmed. The CDR3 contains 12 residues. Germline V gene sequence: CDR1 SGHDT, CDR2 YYEEEE. This chain's CDR3 is CASSTVRGEQFF.

V is TRBV20-1 and J is TRBJ2-1; lacking DNA, the TRBD2 call made by TCRdb goes unchecked. CDR3 length: 15 amino acids. In germline, CDR1 is DFQATT, CDR2 SNEGSKA (reference sequence). The CDR3 is CSASGTSGRFDEQFF.

V usage is TRBV6-5 and J usage is TRBJ2-2. This CDR3 is built from 16 residues. CDR1 and CDR2 (germline): MNHEY, SVGAGI. The CDR3 spells CASSYSRQKNTGELFF.

The chain links TRBV7-7 to TRBJ2-6; the TRBD1 assignment by TCRdb is unverifiable without DNA. Germline V gene data show CDR1 as SSHAT and CDR2 as FNYEAQ (reference sequence). This CDR3 contains 15 residues. This chain's CDR3 is CASSLSPGGANVLTF. The variable domain in full, completed from reference TRBV7-7 and TRBJ2-6, reads GAGVSQSPRYKVTKRGQDVTLRCDPISSHATLYWYQQALGQGPEFLTYFNYEAQPDKSGLPSDRFSAERPEGSISTLTIQRTEQRDSAMYRCASSLSPGGANVLTFGAGSRLTVL.

V is TRBV6-2 or TRBV6-3 and J is TRBJ2-7; TCRdb returns TRBD2, unconfirmable since there is no DNA. The CDR3 is 16 residues long. CDR1 and CDR2 (germline): MNHEY, SVGEGT. The CDR3 loop reads CASSPKLYGRNYEQYF.

The V gene is TRBV6-1, the J gene TRBJ1-5. Germline V gives CDR1 MNHNS, CDR2 SASEGT. The CDR3 sequence is 13 residues long. CDR3: CASSDRAGQPQHF.

The chain is built from TRBV12-3 or TRBV12-4 and TRBJ2-4; TCRdb's assignment of TRBD2 cannot be checked, as there is no DNA. The length of the CDR3 is 17 residues. This CDR3 is CASSDRLAGGFKNIQYF.

The chain is built from TRBV12-3 or TRBV12-4 and TRBJ2-1; TCRdb gives TRBD2 as the D gene, but with no DNA this cannot be confirmed. The CDR3 covers 14 residues. This CDR3 is CASSAGLSLNEQFF.

The CDR3 reads CASSLSSGDGELFF. The chain couples TRBV11-2 to TRBJ2-2; the TRBD1 assignment by TCRdb is unverifiable without DNA. Looked up from germline, CDR1 is SGHAT and CDR2 is FQNNGV. This CDR3 contains 14 residues.

CDR3 amino acids: CASSPAASGSGGETQYF. This chain links TRBV5-1 with TRBJ2-5; TCRdb's D call of TRBD2 is untestable without DNA. CDR3 length: 17 amino acids. Germline V gene lookup returns CDR1 SGHRS and CDR2 YFSETQ.

The chain has TRBV11-2 and TRBJ2-3; TCRdb returns TRBD1, unconfirmable since there is no DNA. The CDR3 extends over 15 amino acids. The germline V gene has CDR1 SGHAT and CDR2 FQNNGV. This CDR3 is CASSARGQGGNTQYF.

This chain connects TRBV7-3 to TRBJ2-1; TCRdb designates TRBD2, a call that cannot be tested without DNA. This CDR3 region has 17 residues. Germline lookup yields CDR1 SGHTA and CDR2 FQGTGA. CDR3 in amino acids: CASSIKGTSGRLDEQFF.

The chain links TRBV12-3 or TRBV12-4 to TRBJ1-1; the TCRdb D gene call, TRBD1, has no DNA to confirm it. This CDR3 is 14 amino acids long. CDR3 loop: CASSWDRGPTEAFF.

This chain connects TRBV5-1 to TRBJ2-2; lacking DNA, the TRBD1 call made by TCRdb goes unchecked. Looked up from germline, CDR1 is SGHRS and CDR2 is YFSETQ. This CDR3 spans 14 amino acids. CDR3 sequence reads: CASGLTGNTGELFF.

V and J are TRBV2 and TRBJ1-5. The CDR3 runs 14 residues. The germline gives CDR1 SNHLY, CDR2 FYNNEI. The CDR3 loop reads CASSAKIKGQPQHF.

The chain uses TRBV29-1 and TRBJ1-1; TCRdb gives TRBD1 as the D gene, but with no DNA this cannot be confirmed. The CDR3 consists of 13 residues. CDR1 SQVTM and CDR2 ANQGSEA come from the germline V gene. The CDR3 loop reads CSVQGARNTEAFF.

This rearrangement joins TRBV10-3 to TRBJ2-7. Germline loops: CDR1 ENHRY, CDR2 SYGVKD. The CDR3 is made up of 12 amino acids. CDR3 residues: CAISAQANEQYF.